Each of the 32 T cell receptor beta chains below was sequenced from the same sample in a study of T cells in women clearing cervical HPV infection. Assay: immunoSEQ multiplex PCR; the TCRdb copy retains only in-frame clones and omits some. The sample has approximately 35,000 clones. The sample consisted of blood buffy coat. The source of these receptors is a woman between 18 and 69 years old with a cervical HPV16 infection that either progressed to CIN3+ or cleared (not recorded which).

Concerning this clone itself: The read gets to within 3 residues of the CDR3 end, and the germline J gene fills in the rest. The chain is built from TRBV6-2 or TRBV6-3 and TRBJ2-3; D not certain. The V and J ends lost 6 bases and 0 bases respectively, with 7 bases between them. The CDR3 is made up of 13 amino acids. Germline CDR1 reads MNHEY; CDR2 reads SVGEGT. Partial CDR3 DNA: TGTGCCAGCAGCGCGACTAGCACAGATACG. Translated: CASSATSTDT. The full CDR3 is CASSATSTDTQYF.

Comments on this clone: Read data end 3 residues before the CDR3 end; the end is taken from the germline J gene. This chain joins TRBV7-8 and TRBJ2-2; D uncertain. V dropped 2 bases and J dropped 0 bases, with 10 bases sitting between them. This CDR3 has 16 residues. The germline CDR1 and CDR2 sequences are SGHVS and FQNEAQ. CDR3 loop: CASSLYNTPNTGELFF. The CDR3 DNA, read in part, is TGTGCCAGCAGCTTATATAACACGCCGAACACCGGGGAG.

Worth noting for this clone: The read ends 3 residues shy of where the CDR3 ends; the end is completed using the germline J gene. The chain carries TRBV18 and TRBJ2-3, with a weak D call TRBD2 (6 bases). Germline V gene lookup returns CDR1 KGHSH and CDR2 LQKENI. The CDR3 length is 14 residues. Trimming pared 6 bases from V and 5 bases from J, leaving 15 bases between. CDR3 DNA (partial): TGTGCCAGCTCTCAAAGGGACTCCGGAGATACG. It encodes CASSQRDSGDT. From start to end, the CDR3 is CASSQRDSGDTQYF.

Note on this clone: The junction and the germline gene differ at one end; a read error may be behind it. The read stops 3 residues short of the end of the CDR3; the missing end is completed from the germline J gene. Within the sample, other DNA sequences also encode this same CDR3. This sequence joins TRBV14 and TRBJ1-6, with D hard to call. Germline loops: CDR1 SGHDN, CDR2 FVKESK. The CDR3 consists of 12 residues. This chain's CDR3 is CASSQGDSPLHF. The DNA read from the CDR3 is TGTGCCAGCAGCCAAGGCGATTCGCCC.

On this clone itself: Read data end 3 residues before the CDR3 end; the end is taken from the germline J gene. The gene calls are TRBV6-2 or TRBV6-3 and TRBJ1-4; tentative D call: TRBD1 (5 bases). The V and J ends lost 7 bases and 8 bases respectively, with 17 bases between them. This CDR3 is 14 amino acids long. Per germline, CDR1 MNHEY and CDR2 SVGEGT. The part of the CDR3 DNA that was read is TGTGCCAGCACCATTTTGGGGCTTCGGGAAAAA. Its protein product is CASTILGLREK. Given in full, the CDR3 is CASTILGLREKLFF.

Concerning this clone: The read halts 3 residues ahead of the CDR3 end, with the missing end drawn from the germline J gene. The gene calls are TRBV5-4 and TRBJ2-1; 9 nucleotides line up with TRBD1. The CDR3 has 15 amino acids. The germline CDR1 and CDR2 sequences are SGHNT and YYREEE (reference sequence). Trimming removed 1 base from V and 7 bases from J; junction bases left unmatched: 6. CDR3 bases read: TGTGCCAGCAGCTTGCGGCGGGACAGGGCGAATGAG. Translated: CASSLRRDRANE. The CDR3 in full is CASSLRRDRANEQFF.

Notes on this clone: A read error may produce the germline difference seen at one junction end. With the read ending 3 residues before the CDR3 end, the germline J gene is used to fill in that end. This chain links TRBV4-2 with TRBJ1-2; a possible D gene is TRBD1 (6 bases). Germline CDR1 is LGHNA and CDR2 is YNFKEQ. The CDR3 extends over 18 amino acids. Partial CDR3 DNA: TGCGCCAGCAGCCAAGACCCCGAGCAGGGGCGCAAGGCCTATGGC. Translated: CASSQDPEQGRKAYG. The CDR3 as a whole reads CASSQDPEQGRKAYGYTF.

In the case of this clone: The CDR3 end is not reached by the read, which stops 3 residues before it; the germline J gene fills it in. V gene TRBV19 combines with J gene TRBJ1-2; possibly TRBD1 for D (5 bases). Germline CDR1 LNHDA, CDR2 SQIVND (reference sequence). The CDR3 consists of 14 residues. The ends were cut back, 7 bases at V and 3 bases at J, with 15 bases in the middle. The DNA read from the CDR3 is TGTGCCAGTACTCCGGGGGGGGGAGACTATGGC. Protein: CASTPGGGDYG. The entire CDR3 protein is CASTPGGGDYGYTF.

About this clone: The read ends 3 residues before the CDR3 terminus; that terminus is restored from the germline J gene. This chain links TRBV6-2 or TRBV6-3 with TRBJ1-6; a weak D match, TRBD1 (6 bases). Per germline, CDR1 MNHEY and CDR2 SVGEGT. The ends were cut back, 0 bases at V and 10 bases at J, with 10 bases in the middle. The CDR3 is 14 residues long. The sequenced part of the CDR3 DNA is TGTGCCAGCAGTTACTCAGGGGGTGGATCACCC. This gives the protein CASSYSGGGSP. Given in full, the CDR3 is CASSYSGGGSPLHF.

As to this clone: Read data end 3 residues before the CDR3 end; the end is taken from the germline J gene. This chain joins TRBV29-1 and TRBJ1-2; 11 bases fit TRBD1. This CDR3 region has 13 residues. Trimming at V came to 4 bases and at J to 4 bases, leaving 2 bases not matched to a gene. Germline lookup yields CDR1 SQVTM and CDR2 ANQGSEA. The sequenced part of the CDR3 DNA is TGCAGCGTTGGGACAGGGGGCGGCTATGGC. As protein: CSVGTGGGYG. The whole CDR3 reads CSVGTGGGYGYTF.

Turning to this clone: The read gets to within 3 residues of the CDR3 end, and the germline J gene fills in the rest. The V call is TRBV20-1, the J call TRBJ2-3; TRBD2 agrees at 7 bases. The CDR3 totals 16 residues. V lost 4 bases, J lost 5 bases, and 15 bases stayed unmatched. Germline V gene lookup returns CDR1 DFQATT and CDR2 SNEGSKA (reference sequence). The CDR3 sequence is CSATNPASGIVDTQYF. The sequenced CDR3 bases are TGCAGTGCTACCAATCCCGCTAGCGGCATTGTAGATACG.

Comment on this clone: The read halts 3 residues ahead of the CDR3 end, with the missing end drawn from the germline J gene. The V gene is TRBV19, the J gene TRBJ2-2, with 10 bases identical to TRBD1. J lost 5 bases, V lost 9 bases, and 9 bases had no gene match. The germline CDR1 and CDR2 sequences are LNHDA and SQIVND (reference sequence). This CDR3 is 15 amino acids long. This chain's CDR3 is CASKGGTGATGELFF. CDR3 DNA, as far as it was read: TGTGCCAGCAAGGGGGGGACAGGGGCTACCGGGGAG. The full variable domain, rest sourced from reference TRBV19 and TRBJ2-2, is DGGITQSPKYLFRKEGQNVTLSCEQNLNHDAMYWYRQDPGQGLRLIYYSQIVNDFQKGDIAEGYSVSREKKESFPLTVTSAQKNPTAFYLCASKGGTGATGELFFGEGSRLTVL.

In the case of this clone: The CDR3 extends 3 residues past the end of the read, so its final part is completed from the germline J gene. The chain links TRBV20-1 to TRBJ2-2; TRBD1 is a possible D gene (5 bases). The germline CDR1 and CDR2 sequences are DFQATT and SNEGSKA (reference sequence). CDR3 length equals 11 residues. CDR3 DNA, as far as it was read: TGCAGTGCTCGTGGGGCCCCAGGG. It is translated as CSARGAPG. The complete CDR3 protein is CSARGAPGLFF.

As for this clone: The missing CDR3 end, 3 residues past where the read stops, is filled in from the germline J gene. The chain carries TRBV20-1 and TRBJ2-3, with 9 bases matching TRBD2. Germline V gene data show CDR1 as DFQATT and CDR2 as SNEGSKA (reference sequence). The V segment lost 0 bases and the J segment 4 bases; nucleotides outside the gene matches: 2. The CDR3 contains 14 residues. This chain's CDR3 is CSARDWTSADTQYF. The CDR3 bases that were read are TGCAGTGCTAGAGATTGGACTAGCGCAGATACG.

Points on this clone: The CDR3 end lies 3 residues beyond the end of the read and is filled in from the germline J gene. The gene calls are TRBV23-1 and TRBJ2-7; 7 bases line up with TRBD2. TRBV23-1 is an open reading frame whose function is uncertain. The CDR3 length is 18 residues. The ends lost 2 bases at V and 0 bases at J; junction bases unmatched: 13. The covered CDR3 bases are TGCGCCAGCAGTCAAAGGTTACTAGCGCTTCCTAGCTCCTACGAG. It translates to CASSQRLLALPSSYE. The complete CDR3 reads CASSQRLLALPSSYEQYF.

Points on this clone: From the germline J gene comes the end of the CDR3, since the read stops 3 residues before it. The chain is built from TRBV20-1 and TRBJ2-3; tentatively, D is TRBD1 (6 bases). Germline V gives CDR1 DFQATT, CDR2 SNEGSKA (reference sequence). This CDR3 is 15 amino acids long. With 7 bases removed from V and 4 bases from J, the gap between germline ends came to 21 bases. CDR3 in amino acids: CSVRGFRYSADTQYF. CDR3 DNA, as far as it was read: TGCAGTGTCAGGGGTTTTCGTTATAGCGCAGATACG.

As regards this clone: The CDR3 extends 3 residues past the end of the read, so its final part is completed from the germline J gene. This chain joins TRBV6-2 or TRBV6-3 and TRBJ2-1; D gene ambiguous. V lost 6 bases to trimming and J lost 7 bases, with 16 bases between them. CDR1 and CDR2 from the germline V gene are MNHEY and SVGEGT. The CDR3 covers 14 residues. CDR3 residues: CASSPPTPGNEQFF. The DNA read from the CDR3 is TGTGCCAGCAGCCCCCCTACTCCCGGTAATGAG.

For this clone: The read stops 3 residues short of the end of the CDR3; the missing end is completed from the germline J gene. The V and J genes are TRBV7-3 and TRBJ2-2; the match to TRBD2 covers 13 bases. The germline CDR1 and CDR2 sequences are SGHTA and FQGTGA. After removal of 5 bases from V and 10 bases from J, the junction contained 4 bases not matched to a gene. The CDR3 consists of 14 residues. This CDR3 is CASSQGLAGEELFF. The CDR3 DNA, read in part, is TGTGCCAGCAGCCAAGGACTAGCGGGGGAGGAG. The variable domain in full, with the rest retrieved from reference TRBV7-3 and TRBJ2-2, is GAGVSQTPSNKVTEKGKYVELRCDPISGHTALYWYRQSLGQGPEFLIYFQGTGAADDSGLPNDRFFAVRPEGSVSTLKIQRTERGDSAVYLCASSQGLAGEELFFGEGSRLTVL.

As concerns this clone: The read gets to within 3 residues of the CDR3 end, and the germline J gene fills in the rest. The V and J genes are TRBV5-5 and TRBJ1-2; 9 bases are shared with TRBD1. The V segment lost 0 bases and the J segment 4 bases; nucleotides outside the gene matches: 4. CDR1 is SGHKS, CDR2 YYEKEE, per germline (reference sequence). This CDR3 comprises 15 residues. The part of the CDR3 DNA that was read is TGTGCCAGCAGCTTGGGGACAGGGGTGCTCTATGGC. Translation: CASSLGTGVLYG. The full CDR3 sequence reads CASSLGTGVLYGYTF.

The CDR3 DNA, read in part, is TGTGCCAGCCAGGGGGTTGGAGAAAAA. Translated, it gives CASQGVGEK. The complete CDR3 sequence is CASQGVGEKLFF. The chain is built from TRBV5-4 and TRBJ1-4, with 7 bases fitting TRBD1. The CDR3 is cut off 3 residues early in the read; its end comes from the germline J gene. Germline assignment: CDR1 SGHNT and CDR2 YYREEE (reference sequence). This CDR3 has 12 amino acids. V lost 7 bases to trimming and J lost 8 bases; unmatched junction nucleotides: 5.

Notes on this clone: The read gets to within 3 residues of the CDR3 end, and the germline J gene fills in the rest. This chain connects TRBV7-2 to TRBJ2-1, with D possibly TRBD2 on 6 matching bases. V was pared by 4 bases and J by 5 bases, with 9 bases between. This CDR3 is built from 13 residues. The V gene's germline CDR1 is SGHTA and CDR2 FQGNSA. CDR3 sequence: CASSSGLNNEQFF. CDR3 DNA, as far as it was read: TGTGCCAGCAGCTCGGGACTCAACAATGAG. Supplemented by reference TRBV7-2 and TRBJ2-1, the full variable domain reads GAGVSQSPSNKVTEKGKDVELRCDPISGHTALYWYRQSLGQGLEFLIYFQGNSAPDKSGLPSDRFSAERTGGSVSTLTIQRTQQEDSAVYLCASSSGLNNEQFFGPGTRLTVL.

The CDR3 DNA, read in part, is TGTGCCAGCACCCTCGGACAGATGAACACTGAA. Its protein product is CASTLGQMNTE. The full CDR3 protein is CASTLGQMNTEAFF. This sequence joins TRBV12-3 or TRBV12-4 and TRBJ1-1; D is possibly TRBD1 (6 bases). The observed sequence ends 3 residues before the CDR3 terminus, with the missing tail filled in from the germline J gene. This CDR3 has 14 amino acids. The V gene lost 7 bases and the J gene lost 0 bases, with 12 bases spanning the gap.

In regard to this clone: The read terminates 3 residues ahead of where the CDR3 ends, so the germline J gene completes it. This chain uses TRBV28 with TRBJ2-3, with a tentative D call TRBD1 (5 bases). CDR3 size: 15 residues. V lost 6 bases to trimming and J lost 2 bases, with 15 bases between them. Germline CDR1 reads MDHEN; CDR2 reads SYDVKM. CDR3 sequence reads: CASSSDSPTTDTQYF. The sequenced part of the CDR3 DNA is TGTGCCAGCAGCTCCGACAGTCCCACCACAGATACG.

Regarding this clone: Read sequence stops 3 residues before the CDR3 end, and the germline J gene provides the missing end. The V and J genes are TRBV4-1 and TRBJ2-3; 9 positions match TRBD2. The CDR3 covers 16 residues. Looked up from germline, CDR1 is MGHRA and CDR2 is YSYEKL. Trimming cost V 1 base and J 5 bases; bases outside gene matches: 7. The part of the CDR3 DNA that was read is TGCGCCAGCAGCCAAGGGGCGGGGGGGCTGGGAGATACG. It codes for CASSQGAGGLGDT. From start to end, the CDR3 is CASSQGAGGLGDTQYF.

The chain's CDR3 is CASSLGQGGGSGETQYF. The sequenced CDR3 bases are TGTGCCAGCAGCTTAGGACAGGGGGGAGGTTCGGGAGAGACC. The rearrangement links TRBV7-6 to TRBJ2-5; 9 positions agree with TRBD1. The sequenced fragment ends 3 residues before the CDR3 boundary, so the rest is inferred from the germline J gene. Germline V CDR1 and CDR2: SGHVS, FNYEAQ. The CDR3 totals 17 residues. V was pared by 1 base and J by 4 bases, with 10 bases of the junction left unmatched.

Regarding this clone: The CDR3 end falls 3 residues outside the read, so it is completed with the germline J gene. This chain links TRBV5-5 with TRBJ2-1; D not resolved. CDR3 length: 14 amino acids. The germline gives CDR1 SGHKS, CDR2 YYEKEE (reference sequence). Trimming removed 1 base from V and 6 bases from J, with 11 bases in between. The part of the CDR3 DNA that was read is TGTGCCAGCAGCTTGAGGCTCCCTGGCAATGAG. It is translated as CASSLRLPGNE. The full CDR3 protein is CASSLRLPGNEQFF.

In the case of this clone: The CDR3 goes on 3 residues after the read ends, and that part is filled in from the germline J gene. J is TRBJ1-1 and V is TRBV6-1, with a weak D call TRBD1 (5 bases). The V gene lost 4 bases and the J gene lost 4 bases, with 13 bases spanning the gap. The CDR3 covers 14 residues. Germline V gene sequence: CDR1 MNHNS, CDR2 SASEGT. CDR3 bases read: TGTGCCAGCAGTGCCTCAGGGAAGGGCACTGAA. Its translation is CASSASGKGTE. The CDR3 reads in full as CASSASGKGTEAFF.

On this clone itself: The CDR3 is cut off 3 residues early in the read; its end comes from the germline J gene. The rearrangement joins TRBV7-9 to TRBJ1-4, with TRBD1 matching 8 bases. CDR3 size: 15 residues. CDR1 SEHNR and CDR2 FQNEAQ come from the germline V gene (reference sequence). The CDR3 DNA, read in part, is TGTGCCAGCAGCTTAGGCGCGCAGGGGGCGGAGGAA. Its translation is CASSLGAQGAEE. The entire CDR3 sequence reads CASSLGAQGAEELFF.

For this clone: The read is 3 residues too short to cover the CDR3 end, so that end is filled in from the germline J gene. The V call is TRBV19, the J call TRBJ1-1; 7 bases align to TRBD1. Germline V gene sequence: CDR1 LNHDA, CDR2 SQIVND (reference sequence). This CDR3 has 16 residues. The V segment lost 5 bases and the J segment 1 base; nucleotides outside the gene matches: 10. The part of the CDR3 DNA that was read is TGTGCCAGTAGTCCTACCGACAGGGTGGCGAACACTGAA. As protein: CASSPTDRVANTE. The entire CDR3 protein reads CASSPTDRVANTEAFF.

Note on this clone: The read stops 3 residues short of the end of the CDR3; the missing end is completed from the germline J gene. This chain joins TRBV20-1 and TRBJ1-1; TRBD1 agrees at 8 bases. Germline V gene sequence: CDR1 DFQATT, CDR2 SNEGSKA (reference sequence). The V gene end was trimmed by 2 bases and the J gene end by 1 base; junction bases not matched to a gene: 6. CDR3 size: 15 residues. Partial CDR3 DNA: TGCAGTGCTAGACAGGGGGCCCTCAGGAACACTGAA. Translation gives CSARQGALRNTE. The whole CDR3 protein is CSARQGALRNTEAFF.

To note about this clone: Read sequence stops 3 residues before the CDR3 end, and the germline J gene provides the missing end. The V gene is TRBV7-2, the J gene TRBJ1-5, with D tentatively TRBD1 (6 bases). Trimming cost V 1 base and J 6 bases, with 13 bases left between them. The CDR3 has 15 amino acids. In germline, CDR1 is SGHTA, CDR2 FQGNSA. The CDR3 bases that were read are TGTGCCAGCAGCTTAGGTGACAGGCGGTCTCAGCCC. This translates into CASSLGDRRSQP. The entire CDR3 reads CASSLGDRRSQPQHF.

As concerns this clone: Coverage ceases 3 residues before the CDR3 finishes, and the germline J gene fills in the end. The chain couples TRBV10-3 to TRBJ1-4, with 8 nucleotides matching TRBD1. Trimming removed 0 bases from V and 6 bases from J; junction bases left unmatched: 9. The CDR3 totals 17 residues. Per germline, CDR1 ENHRY and CDR2 SYGVKD. The part of the CDR3 DNA that was read is TGTGCCATCAGTGAGTCGGACCCGACAGGGGTGGATGAAAAA. It is translated as CAISESDPTGVDEK. The whole CDR3 sequence reads CAISESDPTGVDEKLFF.